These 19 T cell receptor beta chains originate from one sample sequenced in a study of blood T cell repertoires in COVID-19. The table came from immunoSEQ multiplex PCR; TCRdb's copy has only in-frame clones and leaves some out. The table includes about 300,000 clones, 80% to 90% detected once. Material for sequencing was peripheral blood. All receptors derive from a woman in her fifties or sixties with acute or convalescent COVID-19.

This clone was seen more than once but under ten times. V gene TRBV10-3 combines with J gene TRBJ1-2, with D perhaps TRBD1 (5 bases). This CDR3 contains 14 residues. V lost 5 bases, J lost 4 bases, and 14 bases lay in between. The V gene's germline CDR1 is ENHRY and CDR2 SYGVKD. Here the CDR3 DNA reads TGTGCCATCAGTCGGGGGGGAGGCAGCTATGGCTACACCTTC. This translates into CAISRGGGSYGYTF.

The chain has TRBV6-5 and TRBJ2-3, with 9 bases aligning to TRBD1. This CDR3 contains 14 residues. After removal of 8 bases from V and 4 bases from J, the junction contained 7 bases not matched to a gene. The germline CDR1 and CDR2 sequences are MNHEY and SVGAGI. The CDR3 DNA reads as TGTGCCAGCTCACAGGGGGCATCGGCAGATACGCAGTATTTT. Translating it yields CASSQGASADTQYF.

The CDR3 nucleotides read TGCGCCAGCAGCCGAGGAGGGCAGGGGGCCGGGGAGCTGTTTTTT. Translation gives CASSRGGQGAGELFF. This chain links TRBV4-3 with TRBJ2-2, with D tentatively TRBD1 (7 bases). The CDR3 covers 15 residues. V lost 4 bases and J lost 6, with 15 bases in between. Germline V gene sequence: CDR1 LGHNA, CDR2 YSLEER.

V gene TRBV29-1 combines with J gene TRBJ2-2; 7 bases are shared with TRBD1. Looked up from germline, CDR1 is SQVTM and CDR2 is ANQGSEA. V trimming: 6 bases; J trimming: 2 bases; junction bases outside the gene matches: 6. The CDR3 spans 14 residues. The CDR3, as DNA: TGCAGCGTGGGGGACAGTCTAAACACCGGGGAGCTGTTTTTT. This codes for CSVGDSLNTGELFF.

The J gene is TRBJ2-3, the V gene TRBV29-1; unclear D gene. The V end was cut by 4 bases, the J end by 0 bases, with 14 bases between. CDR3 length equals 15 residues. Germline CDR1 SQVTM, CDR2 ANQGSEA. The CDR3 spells CSVALGGGSTDTQYF. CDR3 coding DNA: TGCAGCGTTGCCCTAGGTGGTGGAAGCACAGATACGCAGTATTTT.

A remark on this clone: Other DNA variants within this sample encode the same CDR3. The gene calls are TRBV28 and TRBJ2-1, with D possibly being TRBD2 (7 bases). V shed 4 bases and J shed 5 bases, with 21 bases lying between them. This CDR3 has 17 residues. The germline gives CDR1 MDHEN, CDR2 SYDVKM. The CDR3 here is CASSSQGGGGFDNEQFF. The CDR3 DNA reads TGTGCCAGCAGTTCACAGGGTGGGGGAGGGTTTGACAATGAGCAGTTCTTC.

The CDR3 nucleotides are TGTGCCAGCAGCCCGACAGGGGCCAACTATGGCTACACCTTC. Protein product: CASSPTGANYGYTF. The gene calls are TRBV7-9 and TRBJ1-2; 8 bases agree with TRBD1. J gave up 2 bases and V 5 bases, and 4 bases lay outside the gene matches. Looked up from germline, CDR1 is SEHNR and CDR2 is FQNEAQ (reference sequence). CDR3 size: 14 residues.

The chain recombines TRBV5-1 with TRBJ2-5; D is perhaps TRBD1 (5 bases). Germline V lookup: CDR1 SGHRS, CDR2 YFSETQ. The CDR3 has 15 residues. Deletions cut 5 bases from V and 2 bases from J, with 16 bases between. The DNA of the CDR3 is TGCGCCAGCAGTCAGTCAAGGGGTGGGCAAGAGACCCAGTACTTC. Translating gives CASSQSRGGQETQYF.

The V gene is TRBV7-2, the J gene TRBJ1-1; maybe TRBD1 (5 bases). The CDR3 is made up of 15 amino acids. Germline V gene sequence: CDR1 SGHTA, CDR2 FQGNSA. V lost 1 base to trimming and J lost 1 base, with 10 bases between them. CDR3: CASSLGGVGNTEAFF. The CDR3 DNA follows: TGTGCCAGCAGCTTAGGGGGGGTTGGGAACACTGAAGCTTTCTTT.

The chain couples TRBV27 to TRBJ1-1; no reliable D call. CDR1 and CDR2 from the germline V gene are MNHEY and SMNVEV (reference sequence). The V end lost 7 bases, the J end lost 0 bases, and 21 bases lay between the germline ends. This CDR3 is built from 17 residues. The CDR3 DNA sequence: TGTGCCAGCACCTTCGGGGAGGGAGGGATTATGAACACTGAAGCTTTCTTT. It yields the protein CASTFGEGGIMNTEAFF.

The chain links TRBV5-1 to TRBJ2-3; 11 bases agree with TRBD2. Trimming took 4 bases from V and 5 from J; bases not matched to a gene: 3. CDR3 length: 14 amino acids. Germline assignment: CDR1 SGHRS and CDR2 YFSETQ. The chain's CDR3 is CASSGTSGGDTQYF. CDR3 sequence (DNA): TGCGCCAGCAGCGGAACTAGCGGGGGAGATACGCAGTATTTT.

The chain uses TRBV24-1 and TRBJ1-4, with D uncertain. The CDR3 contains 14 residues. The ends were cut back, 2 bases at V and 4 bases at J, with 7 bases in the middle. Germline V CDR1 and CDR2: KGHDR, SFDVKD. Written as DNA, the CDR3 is TGTGCCACCAGTGATTCCCTCAGTAATGAAAAACTGTTTTTT. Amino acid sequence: CATSDSLSNEKLFF.

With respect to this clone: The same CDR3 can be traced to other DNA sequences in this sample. The CDR3 nucleotides read TGTGCCAGCAGTTTACTAGGGAACACTGAAGCTTTCTTT. Encoded protein: CASSLLGNTEAFF. This rearrangement joins TRBV27 to TRBJ1-1; D ambiguous. The germline V and J ends were trimmed by 2 bases and 1 base, with 5 bases remaining between them. The CDR3 is 13 residues long. The germline V gene encodes CDR1 MNHEY and CDR2 SMNVEV (reference sequence).

CDR3: CASSLGPLATNEKLFF. DNA of the CDR3: TGCGCCAGCAGCTTGGGGCCATTGGCAACTAATGAAAAACTGTTTTTT. The J gene is TRBJ1-4, the V gene TRBV5-1; D is unclear. CDR1 is SGHRS and CDR2 is YFSETQ in the germline V gene. This CDR3 has 16 amino acids. The V end lost 0 bases, the J end lost 0 bases, and 9 bases lay between the germline ends.

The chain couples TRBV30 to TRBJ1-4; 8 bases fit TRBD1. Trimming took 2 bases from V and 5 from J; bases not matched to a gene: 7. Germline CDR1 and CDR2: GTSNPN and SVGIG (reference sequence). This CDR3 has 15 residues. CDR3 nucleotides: TGTGCCTGGAGTACCCGGACAGGGAGGAATGAAAAACTGTTTTTT. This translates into CAWSTRTGRNEKLFF.

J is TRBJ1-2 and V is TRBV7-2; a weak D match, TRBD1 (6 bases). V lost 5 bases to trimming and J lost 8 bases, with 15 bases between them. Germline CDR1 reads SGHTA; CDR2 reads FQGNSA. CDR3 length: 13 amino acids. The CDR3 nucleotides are TGTGCCAGCAGCCTGAACAGGGAACGGGGCTACACCTTC. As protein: CASSLNRERGYTF.

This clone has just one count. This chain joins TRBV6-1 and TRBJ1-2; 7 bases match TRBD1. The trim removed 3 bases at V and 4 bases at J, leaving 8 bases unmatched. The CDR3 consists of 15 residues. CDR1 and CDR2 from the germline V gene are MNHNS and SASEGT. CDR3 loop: CASSEFGGGGYGYTF. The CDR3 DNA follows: TGTGCCAGCAGTGAGTTCGGAGGGGGCGGCTATGGCTACACCTTC.

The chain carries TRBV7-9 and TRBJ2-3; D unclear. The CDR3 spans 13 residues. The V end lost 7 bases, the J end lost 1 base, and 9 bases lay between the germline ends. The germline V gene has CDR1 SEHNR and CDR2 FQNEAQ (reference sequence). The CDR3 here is CASMPSGTDTQYF. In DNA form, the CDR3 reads TGTGCCAGCATGCCATCGGGCACAGATACGCAGTATTTT.

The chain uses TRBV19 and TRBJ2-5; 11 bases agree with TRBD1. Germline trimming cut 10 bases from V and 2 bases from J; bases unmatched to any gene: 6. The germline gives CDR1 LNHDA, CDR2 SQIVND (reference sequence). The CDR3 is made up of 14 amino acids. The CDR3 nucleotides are TGTGCCATTGGGACAGGGGGACGACAAGAGACCCAGTACTTC. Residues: CAIGTGGRQETQYF. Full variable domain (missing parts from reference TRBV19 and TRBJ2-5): DGGITQSPKYLFRKEGQNVTLSCEQNLNHDAMYWYRQDPGQGLRLIYYSQIVNDFQKGDIAEGYSVSREKKESFPLTVTSAQKNPTAFYLCAIGTGGRQETQYFGPGTRLLVL.